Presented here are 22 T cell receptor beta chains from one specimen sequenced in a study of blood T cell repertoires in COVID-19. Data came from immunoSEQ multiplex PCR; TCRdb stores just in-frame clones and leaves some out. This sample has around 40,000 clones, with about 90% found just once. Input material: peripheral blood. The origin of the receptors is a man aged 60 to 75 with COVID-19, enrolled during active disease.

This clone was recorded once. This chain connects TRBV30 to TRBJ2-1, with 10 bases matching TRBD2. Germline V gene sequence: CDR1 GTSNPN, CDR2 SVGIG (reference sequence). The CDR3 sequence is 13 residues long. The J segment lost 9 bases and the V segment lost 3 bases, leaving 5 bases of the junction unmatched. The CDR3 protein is CAWRLAGVGEQFF. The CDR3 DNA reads TGTGCCTGGAGGCTAGCGGGAGTGGGTGAGCAGTTCTTC.

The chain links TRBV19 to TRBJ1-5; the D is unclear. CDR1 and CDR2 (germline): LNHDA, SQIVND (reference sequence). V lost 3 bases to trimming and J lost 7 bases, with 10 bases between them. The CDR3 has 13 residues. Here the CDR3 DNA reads TGTGCCAGTAGTATTTCGGTCCGACAGCCCCAGCATTTT. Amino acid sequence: CASSISVRQPQHF.

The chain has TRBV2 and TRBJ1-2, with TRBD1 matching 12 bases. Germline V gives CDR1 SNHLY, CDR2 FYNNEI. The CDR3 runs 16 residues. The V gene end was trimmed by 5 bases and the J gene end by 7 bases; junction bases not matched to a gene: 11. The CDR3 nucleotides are TGTGCCAGCAGTAGAGAACAGGGACAGGGGGCCGGTGGCTACACCTTC. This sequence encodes CASSREQGQGAGGYTF.

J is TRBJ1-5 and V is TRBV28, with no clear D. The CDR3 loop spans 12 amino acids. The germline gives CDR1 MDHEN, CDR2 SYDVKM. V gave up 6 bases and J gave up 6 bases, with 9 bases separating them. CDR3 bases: TGTGCCAGCAGCCCCGTCGGTCAGCCCCAGCATTTT. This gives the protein CASSPVGQPQHF. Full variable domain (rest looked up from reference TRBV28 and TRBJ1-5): DVKVTQSSRYLVKRTGEKVFLECVQDMDHENMFWYRQDPGLGLRLIYFSYDVKMKEKGDIPEGYSVSREKKERFSLILESASTNQTSMYLCASSPVGQPQHFGDGTRLSIL.

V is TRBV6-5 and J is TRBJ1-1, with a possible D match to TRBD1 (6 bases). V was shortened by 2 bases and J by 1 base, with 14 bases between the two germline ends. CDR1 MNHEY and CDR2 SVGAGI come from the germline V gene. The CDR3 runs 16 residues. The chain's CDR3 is CASSYNAGTPNTEAFF. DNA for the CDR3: TGTGCCAGCAGTTACAATGCCGGGACACCGAACACTGAAGCTTTCTTT.

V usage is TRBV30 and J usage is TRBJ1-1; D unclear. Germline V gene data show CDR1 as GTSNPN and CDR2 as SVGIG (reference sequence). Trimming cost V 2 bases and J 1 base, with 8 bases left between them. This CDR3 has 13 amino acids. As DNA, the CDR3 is TGTGCCTGGAGTTGGAACAGGAACACTGAAGCTTTCTTT. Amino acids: CAWSWNRNTEAFF. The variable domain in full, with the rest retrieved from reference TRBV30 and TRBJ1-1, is SQTIHQWPATLVQPVGSPLSLECTVEGTSNPNLYWYRQAAGRGLQLLFYSVGIGQISSEVPQNLSASRPQDRQFILSSKKLLLSDSGFYLCAWSWNRNTEAFFGQGTRLTVV.

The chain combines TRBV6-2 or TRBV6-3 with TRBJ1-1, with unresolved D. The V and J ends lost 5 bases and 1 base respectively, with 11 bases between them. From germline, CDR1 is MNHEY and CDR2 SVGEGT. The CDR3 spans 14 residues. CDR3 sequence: CASSMTTGNTEAFF. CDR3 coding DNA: TGTGCCAGCAGTATGACTACCGGGAACACTGAAGCTTTCTTT.

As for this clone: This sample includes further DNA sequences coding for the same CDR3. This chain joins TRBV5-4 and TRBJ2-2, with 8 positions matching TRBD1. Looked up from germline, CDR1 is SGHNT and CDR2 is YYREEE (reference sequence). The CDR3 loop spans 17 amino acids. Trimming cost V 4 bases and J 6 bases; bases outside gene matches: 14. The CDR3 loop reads CASSQKTGAQWPGELFF. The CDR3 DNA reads TGTGCCAGCAGCCAAAAGACAGGGGCTCAGTGGCCCGGGGAGCTGTTTTTT. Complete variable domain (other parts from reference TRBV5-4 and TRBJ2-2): ETGVTQSPTHLIKTRGQQVTLRCSSQSGHNTVSWYQQALGQGPQFIFQYYREEENGRGNFPPRFSGLQFPNYSSELNVNALELDDSALYLCASSQKTGAQWPGELFFGEGSRLTVL.

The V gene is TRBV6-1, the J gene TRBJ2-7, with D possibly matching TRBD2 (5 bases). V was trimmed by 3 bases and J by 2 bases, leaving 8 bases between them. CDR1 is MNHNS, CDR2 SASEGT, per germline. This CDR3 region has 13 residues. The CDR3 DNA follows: TGTGCCAGCAGTGAGGACGGGACCTACGAGCAGTACTTC. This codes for CASSEDGTYEQYF.

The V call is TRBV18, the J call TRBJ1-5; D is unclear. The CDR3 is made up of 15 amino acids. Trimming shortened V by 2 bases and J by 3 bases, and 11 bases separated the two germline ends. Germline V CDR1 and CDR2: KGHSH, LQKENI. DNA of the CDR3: TGTGCCAGCTCACCAGCGGGTTTAAACAATCAGCCCCAGCATTTT. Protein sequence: CASSPAGLNNQPQHF.

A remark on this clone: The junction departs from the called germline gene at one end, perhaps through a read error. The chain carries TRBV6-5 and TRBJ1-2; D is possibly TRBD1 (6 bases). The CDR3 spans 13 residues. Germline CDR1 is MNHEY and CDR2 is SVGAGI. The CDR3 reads CASTEPGGDRRYF. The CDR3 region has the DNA TGTGCCAGCACCGAACCGGGGGGAGACAGGAGGTACTTC.

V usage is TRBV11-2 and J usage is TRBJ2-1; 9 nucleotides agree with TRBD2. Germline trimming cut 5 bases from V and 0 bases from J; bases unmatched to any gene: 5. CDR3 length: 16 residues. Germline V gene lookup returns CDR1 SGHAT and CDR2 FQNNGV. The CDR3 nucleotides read TGTGCCAGCAGCCCGACTAGCGGACTCTCCTACAATGAGCAGTTCTTC. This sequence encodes CASSPTSGLSYNEQFF.

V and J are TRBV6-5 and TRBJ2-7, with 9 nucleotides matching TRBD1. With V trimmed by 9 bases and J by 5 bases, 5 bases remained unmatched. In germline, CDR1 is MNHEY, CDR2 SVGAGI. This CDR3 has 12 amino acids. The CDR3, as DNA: TGTGCCAGTCGGACAGGGGTCAACGAGCAGTACTTC. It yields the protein CASRTGVNEQYF.

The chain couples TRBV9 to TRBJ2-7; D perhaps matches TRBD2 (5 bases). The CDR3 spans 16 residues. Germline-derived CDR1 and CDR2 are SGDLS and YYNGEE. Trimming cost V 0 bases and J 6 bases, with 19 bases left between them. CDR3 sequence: CASSVGSGMGEGEQYF. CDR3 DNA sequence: TGTGCCAGCAGCGTAGGTAGTGGGATGGGAGAGGGCGAGCAGTACTTC.

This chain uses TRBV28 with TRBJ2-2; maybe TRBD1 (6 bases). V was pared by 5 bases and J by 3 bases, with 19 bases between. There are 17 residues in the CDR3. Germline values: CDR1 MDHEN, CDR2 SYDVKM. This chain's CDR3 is CASSPEGDLRDTGELFF. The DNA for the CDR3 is TGTGCCAGCAGTCCAGAGGGGGATTTAAGGGACACCGGGGAGCTGTTTTTT.

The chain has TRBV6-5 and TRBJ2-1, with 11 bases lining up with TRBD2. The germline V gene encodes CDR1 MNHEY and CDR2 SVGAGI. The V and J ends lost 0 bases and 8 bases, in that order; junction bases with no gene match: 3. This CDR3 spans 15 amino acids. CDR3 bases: TGTGCCAGCAGTTACTCTAGCGGGAGGGCGTATGAGCAGTTCTTC. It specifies CASSYSSGRAYEQFF.

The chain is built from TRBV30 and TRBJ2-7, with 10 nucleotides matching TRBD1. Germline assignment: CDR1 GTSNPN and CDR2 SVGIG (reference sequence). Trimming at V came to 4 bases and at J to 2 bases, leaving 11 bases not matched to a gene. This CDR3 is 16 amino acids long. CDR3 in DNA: TGTGCCTGGACCGAGAAAAGGACAGGGGGGGCCTACGAGCAGTACTTC. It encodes CAWTEKRTGGAYEQYF.

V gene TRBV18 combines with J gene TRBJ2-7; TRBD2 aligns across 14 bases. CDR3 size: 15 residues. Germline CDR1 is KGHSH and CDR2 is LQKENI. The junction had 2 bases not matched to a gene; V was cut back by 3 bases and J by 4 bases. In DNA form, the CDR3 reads TGTGCCAGCTCACCCGGGACTAGCGGGAGTTACGAGCAGTACTTC. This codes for CASSPGTSGSYEQYF.

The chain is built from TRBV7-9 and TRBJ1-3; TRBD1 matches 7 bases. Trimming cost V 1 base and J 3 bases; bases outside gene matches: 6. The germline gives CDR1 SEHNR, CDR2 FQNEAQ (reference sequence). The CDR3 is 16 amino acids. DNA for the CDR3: TGTGCCAGCAGCTTAGTGTCCGGGACAGTTGGAAACACCATATATTTT. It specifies CASSLVSGTVGNTIYF.

The CDR3 DNA follows: TGTGCCACCCAGTACAATGAGCAGTTCTTC. Its translation is CATQYNEQFF. The chain combines TRBV19 with TRBJ2-1; D gene ambiguous. Germline V CDR1 and CDR2: LNHDA, SQIVND (reference sequence). The CDR3 is 10 residues long. V was pared by 10 bases and J by 4 bases, with 5 bases between. Based on the CDR3 plus reference TRBV19 and TRBJ2-1, the full variable domain is DGGITQSPKYLFRKEGQNVTLSCEQNLNHDAMYWYRQDPGQGLRLIYYSQIVNDFQKGDIAEGYSVSREKKESFPLTVTSAQKNPTAFYLCATQYNEQFFGPGTRLTVL.

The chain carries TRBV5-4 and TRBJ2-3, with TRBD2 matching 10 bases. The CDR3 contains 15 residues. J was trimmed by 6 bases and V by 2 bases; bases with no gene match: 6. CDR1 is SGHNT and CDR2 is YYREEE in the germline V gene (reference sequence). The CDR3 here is CASSFLAGAGDTQYF. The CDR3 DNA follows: TGTGCCAGCAGCTTCCTAGCGGGAGCAGGGGATACGCAGTATTTT.

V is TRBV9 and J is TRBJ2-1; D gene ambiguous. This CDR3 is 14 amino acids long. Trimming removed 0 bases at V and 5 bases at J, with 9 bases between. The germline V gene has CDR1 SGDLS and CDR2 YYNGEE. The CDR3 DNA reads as TGTGCCAGCAGCGTAGCTACGATTAACAATGAGCAGTTCTTC. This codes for CASSVATINNEQFF.